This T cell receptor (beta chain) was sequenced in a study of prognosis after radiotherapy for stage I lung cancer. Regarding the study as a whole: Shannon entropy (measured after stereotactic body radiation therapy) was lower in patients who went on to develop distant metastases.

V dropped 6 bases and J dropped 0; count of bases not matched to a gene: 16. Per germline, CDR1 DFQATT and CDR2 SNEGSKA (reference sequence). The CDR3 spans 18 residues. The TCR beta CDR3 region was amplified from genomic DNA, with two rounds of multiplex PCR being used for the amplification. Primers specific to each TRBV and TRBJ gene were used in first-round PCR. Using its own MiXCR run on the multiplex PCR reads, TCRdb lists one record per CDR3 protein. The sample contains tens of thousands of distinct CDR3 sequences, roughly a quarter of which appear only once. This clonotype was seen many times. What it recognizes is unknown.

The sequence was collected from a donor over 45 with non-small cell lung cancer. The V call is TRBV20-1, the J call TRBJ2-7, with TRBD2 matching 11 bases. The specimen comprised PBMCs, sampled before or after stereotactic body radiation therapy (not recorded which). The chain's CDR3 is CSAPTLLAGGPSSYEQYF. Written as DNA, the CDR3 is TGCAGTGCCCCCACTTTGCTAGCGGGAGGCCCGAGCTCCTACGAGCAGTACTTC.